This is a list of T cell receptor beta chains from one sample in a study of cytomegalovirus exposure and HLA in healthy donors. Produced via immunoSEQ multiplex PCR; TCRdb's table is partial and in-frame only. The profile shows about 240,000 clones, around 85% of them singletons. Source material: PBMCs. The receptors derive from a woman in her 30s in good health and CMV-seropositive. Each CDR3 is given with its conserved first and last residue. The D gene is left open where the match is weak. Not every row has a clone size; where given, it reads once, few, many or a size class.

clone_size j_call v_call d_call cdr3_nt cdr3_aa
NA TRBJ1-4 TRBV19 NA TGTGCCAGTAGTACCTCAGGGAGGACTAATGAAAAACTGTTTTTT CASSTSGRTNEKLFF
NA TRBJ1-5 TRBV6-6 NA TGTGCCAGCAGTTACGGGGGGGGAGGGGGCAATCAGCCCCAGCATTTT CASSYGGGGGNQPQHF
NA TRBJ2-7 TRBV6-5 NA TGTGCCAGCAGTTCCGTGGGGCTAGCGCTTTACTACGAGCAGTACTTC CASSSVGLALYYEQYF
NA TRBJ1-5 TRBV5-6 TRBD1 TGTGCCAGCAGCTTCTGGGACAGGTCGAATCAGCCCCAGCATTTT CASSFWDRSNQPQHF
once TRBJ2-4 TRBV4-1 NA TGCGCCAGCAGCCAAGAGGTGGGCGGAACCAAAGCGGCAAGGGCCAAAAACATTCAGTACTTC CASSQEVGGTKAARAKNIQYF
NA TRBJ2-3 TRBV15 TRBD2 TGTGCCACCAGCAGAGGGAGGCGGGAGGGCCTAGATACGCAGTATTTT CATSRGRREGLDTQYF
NA TRBJ2-2 TRBV7-3 NA TGTGCCAGCAGCCCCGACAGAAACACCGGGGAGCTGTTTTTT CASSPDRNTGELFF
NA TRBJ1-3 TRBV6-6 NA TGTGCCAGCACCCCAGCGGGGGAGCGCTCTGGAAACACCATATATTTT CASTPAGERSGNTIYF
once TRBJ2-1 TRBV23-1 TRBD1 TGCGCCAGCAGTCCCCCAATGGGGACAGGGGGACCTGGACGAGGATACAATGAGCAGTTCTTC CASSPPMGTGGPGRGYNEQFF
NA TRBJ1-1 TRBV5-5 TRBD1 TGTGCCAGCAGCTTGGGGATTGGGCAGGGGGTTCGGAGAACTTTCTTT CASSLGIGQGVRRTFF
NA TRBJ1-1 TRBV28 NA TGTGCCAGCAGTTTATATTCCCGGTTCACTGAAGCTTTCTTT CASSLYSRFTEAFF
NA TRBJ2-2 TRBV25-1 NA TGTGCCAGCTTTACAGAGAACACCGGGGAGCTGTTTTTT CASFTENTGELFF
NA TRBJ1-1 TRBV19 NA TGTGCCAGTAGTATATTCCCTAGAGGAGCTTTCTTT CASSIFPRGAFF
few TRBJ2-3 TRBV6-4 NA TGTGCCAGCAGTGACTCGATTGCGGGAGATACGCAGTATTTT CASSDSIAGDTQYF
NA TRBJ2-7 TRBV7-8 NA TGTGCCAGCAGCTTAATAAGCGGGTACTCCTACGAGCAGTACTTC CASSLISGYSYEQYF
NA TRBJ1-2 TRBV28 NA TGTGCCAGCAGTCAACAGAGTGTCTATGGCTACACCTTC CASSQQSVYGYTF
NA TRBJ2-7 TRBV28 TRBD1 TGTGCCAGCAGTTTCCCCTCCAACGGGACAGGAAGCTACGAGCAGTACTTC CASSFPSNGTGSYEQYF
NA TRBJ2-1 TRBV7-3 NA TGTGCCAGCAGCCCGAACTTGAATGAGCAGTTCTTC CASSPNLNEQFF
NA TRBJ2-2 TRBV9 TRBD2 TGTGCCAGCAGCCGAGGACTAGCGTTAGGTACCGGGGAGCTGTTTTTT CASSRGLALGTGELFF
few TRBJ2-5 TRBV2 TRBD1 TGTGCCCGACAGGGGGCCCGGGACAAAGCTAGCGGAGGGGTGGAGACCCAGTACTTC CARQGARDKASGGVETQYF
NA TRBJ2-5 TRBV15 TRBD2 TGTGCCACCAGCAGAGATAACGGACTAGCGGAAGAAGGACTCCAAGAGACCCAGTACTTC CATSRDNGLAEEGLQETQYF
NA TRBJ2-7 TRBV7-6 TRBD1 TGTGCCAGCAGCTTAGCGCTCGGGCAGGGGGTACACGAGCAGTACTTC CASSLALGQGVHEQYF
once TRBJ2-1 TRBV11-2 NA TGTGCCAGCAGCTTGTCCCTAGGTTTTGAGCAGTTCTTC CASSLSLGFEQFF
NA TRBJ2-7 TRBV7-9 TRBD1 TGTGCCAGCAGCTCTGGACAGGGGGCCTACGAGCAGTACTTC CASSSGQGAYEQYF
NA TRBJ2-3 TRBV29-1 NA TGCAGCGCTAATGGGGGGTGGGAGGCCACAGATACGCAGTATTTT CSANGGWEATDTQYF
NA TRBJ2-7 TRBV7-9 TRBD1 TGTGCCAGCAGCCCCTCGGACAGGGCCGAGCAGTACTTC CASSPSDRAEQYF
NA TRBJ1-4 TRBV7-9 NA TGTGCCAGCAGCTCTAACGGCATCACAGATGAAAAACTGTTTTTT CASSSNGITDEKLFF
NA TRBJ1-2 TRBV28 NA TGTGCCAGCAGTTTCGGGGGGTTTGGCTATGGCTACACCTTC CASSFGGFGYGYTF
NA TRBJ1-1 TRBV18 NA TGTGCCAGCTCACCGGAGCGCAGGGTGAACACTGAAGCTTTCTTT CASSPERRVNTEAFF
NA TRBJ2-2 TRBV29-1 TRBD2 TGCAGCGTTGCTCTGTTCCTAGCGGGAGGGCCAAGCACCGGGGAGCTGTTTTTT CSVALFLAGGPSTGELFF
NA TRBJ1-5 TRBV7-9 NA TGTGCCAGCAGCTCCTCGTGGACGGAGGCTAATCAGCCCCAGCATTTT CASSSSWTEANQPQHF